Listed here are 16 T cell receptor beta chains from one sample, sequenced in a study of blood T cell repertoires in COVID-19. Using immunoSEQ multiplex PCR, the repertoire was profiled, and TCRdb retains in-frame clones only, with some absent. The sample includes around 250,000 clones, 70% to 90% of them seen just once. Sequencing input: PBMCs or T cells enriched from blood (not recorded which). These TCRs come from a woman aged 45-59 years who had recovered from COVID-19.

The V gene is TRBV11-2, the J gene TRBJ1-1, with 11 nucleotides matching TRBD1. Germline V CDR1 and CDR2: SGHAT, FQNNGV. CDR3 size: 14 residues. With 5 bases clipped from V and 4 bases from J, the junction kept 3 bases outside the gene matches. For the CDR3, the DNA is TGTGCCAGCAGCGGACAGGGGGCGCGCACTGAAGCTTTCTTT. This sequence encodes CASSGQGARTEAFF.

As DNA, the CDR3 is TGTGCCATCAGTCGGGACAGGGACTACGAGCAGTACTTC. Amino acids: CAISRDRDYEQYF. The gene calls are TRBV10-3 and TRBJ2-7, with 9 bases that match TRBD1. Germline V gene sequence: CDR1 ENHRY, CDR2 SYGVKD. J was trimmed by 3 bases and V by 5 bases; bases with no gene match: 2. The CDR3 spans 13 residues.

The V gene is TRBV19, the J gene TRBJ2-7; 12 nucleotides align to TRBD2. V was pared by 6 bases and J by 4 bases, with 7 bases of the junction left unmatched. Per germline, CDR1 LNHDA and CDR2 SQIVND (reference sequence). The length of the CDR3 is 15 residues. The CDR3 DNA follows: TGTGCCAGTAGGACTAGCGGGGGATCATCATACGAGCAGTACTTC. Translating it yields CASRTSGGSSYEQYF.

V and J are TRBV3-1 (or the pseudogene TRBV3-2) and TRBJ2-1; D gene uncertain. Per the germline V gene, CDR1 is LGHDT and CDR2 is YNNKEL (reference sequence). V was shortened by 2 bases and J by 2 bases, with 13 bases between the two germline ends. The CDR3 is made up of 16 amino acids. CDR3 nucleotides: TGTGCCAGCAGCCAATCGGCAGGCCCCACCTACAATGAGCAGTTCTTC. It codes for CASSQSAGPTYNEQFF.

There are a few counts of this clone. The V call is TRBV7-9, the J call TRBJ2-3; 8 nucleotides align to TRBD1. CDR3 size: 17 residues. The germline gives CDR1 SEHNR, CDR2 FQNEAQ (reference sequence). Trimming took 5 bases from V and 1 from J; bases not matched to a gene: 11. The CDR3 region is CASSARVAGGGTDTQYF. CDR3 DNA: TGTGCCAGCAGCGCCCGGGTGGCAGGGGGCGGCACAGATACGCAGTATTTT.

V is TRBV28 and J is TRBJ1-4, with D unresolved. V shed 6 bases and J shed 8 bases, with 16 bases lying between them. The CDR3 has 14 amino acids. The germline gives CDR1 MDHEN, CDR2 SYDVKM. The chain's CDR3 is CASSSGSLLEKLFF. CDR3 nucleotide sequence: TGTGCCAGCAGCTCAGGCTCGCTTCTCGAAAAACTGTTTTTT. The entire variable domain, with the rest obtained from reference TRBV28 and TRBJ1-4, is as follows: DVKVTQSSRYLVKRTGEKVFLECVQDMDHENMFWYRQDPGLGLRLIYFSYDVKMKEKGDIPEGYSVSREKKERFSLILESASTNQTSMYLCASSSGSLLEKLFFGSGTQLSVL.

The rearrangement links TRBV7-6 to TRBJ2-2; TRBD1 aligns across 8 bases. J lost 6 bases, V lost 4 bases, and 7 bases had no gene match. The V gene's germline CDR1 is SGHVS and CDR2 FNYEAQ. The CDR3 is 15 amino acids. The CDR3: CASSSTKDRAGELFF. Here the CDR3 DNA reads TGTGCCAGCAGCTCCACTAAGGACAGGGCCGGGGAGCTGTTTTTT.

This chain uses TRBV29-1 with TRBJ1-1, with 7 bases identical to TRBD1. The CDR3 is 16 amino acids. Germline V lookup: CDR1 SQVTM, CDR2 ANQGSEA. J gave up 5 bases and V 1 base, and 13 bases lay outside the gene matches. The CDR3 DNA reads TGCAGCGTTGAAGGCCGACAGGGACGGAGTTCGACTGAAGCTTTCTTT. Its translation is CSVEGRQGRSSTEAFF.

The V gene is TRBV28, the J gene TRBJ2-7, with D uncertain. The CDR3 totals 11 residues. The germline V and J ends were trimmed by 5 bases and 3 bases, with 5 bases remaining between them. The germline V gene encodes CDR1 MDHEN and CDR2 SYDVKM. The CDR3 protein is CASSVLYEQYF. The CDR3 DNA follows: TGTGCCAGCAGTGTACTCTACGAGCAGTACTTC.

The V and J genes are TRBV5-4 and TRBJ2-5; 11 nucleotides line up with TRBD1. Unmatched junction bases numbered 6, after V lost 3 bases and J lost 5 bases. CDR3 length: 15 residues. Per germline, CDR1 SGHNT and CDR2 YYREEE (reference sequence). Here the CDR3 DNA reads TGTGCCAGCAGCTACTACGGGACAGGGGGGGAGACCCAGTACTTC. Protein sequence: CASSYYGTGGETQYF.

The gene calls are TRBV18 and TRBJ2-7; tentative D call: TRBD1 (5 bases). V was cut by 2 bases and J by 5 bases, with 16 bases left in between. This CDR3 is built from 15 residues. Per germline, CDR1 KGHSH and CDR2 LQKENI. CDR3 DNA sequence: TGTGCCAGCTCACCAGGTAGGCAGGGTGGGAACGAGCAGTACTTC. This translates into CASSPGRQGGNEQYF.

The chain is built from TRBV27 and TRBJ1-2; 8 bases agree with TRBD1. Germline V gene data show CDR1 as MNHEY and CDR2 as SMNVEV (reference sequence). The CDR3 totals 16 residues. V lost 0 bases and J lost 1; bases outside the gene matches: 4. The CDR3 sequence: CASSLSWDRSNYGYTF. The CDR3 DNA reads as TGTGCCAGCAGTTTATCGTGGGACAGGAGTAACTATGGCTACACCTTC.

The chain is built from TRBV5-8 and TRBJ1-6; TRBD1 might be the D (6 bases). The CDR3 runs 15 residues. With 3 bases removed from V and 8 bases from J, the gap between germline ends came to 15 bases. Per the germline V gene, CDR1 is SGHTS and CDR2 is YDEGEE. The CDR3 nucleotides are TGTGCCAGCAGCTCAGGCTGGGGGCCTCATTCACCCCTCCACTTT. Its translation: CASSSGWGPHSPLHF.

This sequence joins TRBV19 and TRBJ1-1, with a possible D match to TRBD1 (6 bases). Germline V lookup: CDR1 LNHDA, CDR2 SQIVND (reference sequence). V was trimmed by 6 bases and J by 0 bases, leaving 26 bases between them. The CDR3 spans 19 residues. The CDR3: CASSRGEMISGSLNTEAFF. The CDR3 nucleotides read TGTGCCAGTAGCAGGGGCGAAATGATCTCGGGGTCCCTGAACACTGAAGCTTTCTTT.

The genes are TRBV12-3 or TRBV12-4 and TRBJ1-1; 9 bases agree with TRBD1. V dropped 6 bases and J dropped 6; count of bases not matched to a gene: 5. CDR3 size: 13 residues. The CDR3 spells CASRVTGGAEAFF. In DNA, the CDR3 is TGTGCCAGCAGAGTAACAGGGGGCGCTGAAGCTTTCTTT.

V usage is TRBV10-3 and J usage is TRBJ1-2, with D maybe TRBD1 (5 bases). The CDR3 loop spans 16 amino acids. Trimming cost V 1 base and J 2 bases, with 14 bases left between them. Germline V gene lookup returns CDR1 ENHRY and CDR2 SYGVKD. This chain's CDR3 is CAISEFGGDWNYGYTF. For the CDR3, the DNA is TGTGCCATCAGTGAGTTTGGAGGGGACTGGAACTATGGCTACACCTTC.